The TCR beta chain described here comes from a study of blood T cell repertoires in COVID-19. Study at large: COVID-19 samples from acute and convalescent phases originated in the United States, Italy and Spain.

In the source study's methods: Estimation of nucleated cell counts was performed using reference gene primer amplification. Measured with immunoSEQ multiplex PCR; TCRdb has only the in-frame clones, and not every one. V, J and clone size reflect that table, while D and trimming were determined from the DNA. The sample carries approximately 130,000 clones, around four fifths recorded once. CDR3 size: 16 residues. The V gene end was trimmed by 7 bases and the J gene end by 1 base; junction bases not matched to a gene: 12. In germline, CDR1 is GTSNPN, CDR2 SVGIG (reference sequence). Sequenced sample: peripheral blood. The source of this sequence is a human donor in a cohort sampled during active COVID-19. The V and J genes are TRBV30 and TRBJ1-1; TRBD1 matches at 10 bases. Here the CDR3 DNA reads TGTGCCTCCCGTCGTGGAAGACAGGGGGCGAACACTGAAGCTTTCTTT. Its protein product is CASRRGRQGANTEAFF.